This T cell receptor (beta chain) was identified in a study of blood T cell repertoires in COVID-19. All recovered Cohort 3 donors got two negative PCRs, got clearance, or saw symptom resolution. Only in-frame clones appear in the TCRdb table, and some are missing; sequencing was by immunoSEQ multiplex PCR. Of about 180,000 clones listed, more than 80% are singletons. The TCR comes from a man aged 35 to 55 who had recovered from COVID-19. The specimen was PBMCs or T cells enriched from blood (not recorded which).

CDR3 protein: CSASGGPSYEQYF. The DNA of the CDR3 is TGCAGCGCTTCAGGGGGCCCCTCCTACGAGCAGTACTTC. V and J are TRBV29-1 and TRBJ2-7; 8 nucleotides agree with TRBD1. The CDR3 runs 13 residues. Germline CDR1 SQVTM, CDR2 ANQGSEA. V shed 7 bases, J shed 0 bases, and the junction held 5 bases outside the gene matches.